The next 30 T cell receptor beta chains were all read from a single sample in a study of T cells in narcolepsy. Assay used: immunoSEQ multiplex PCR; TCRdb lists only in-frame clones, some missing. The table records around 30,000 clones, roughly 90% of them present only once. The sample taken for sequencing was CD45RA- memory CD4+ T cells from PBMCs. The receptors were gathered from a human donor with narcolepsy.

This clone was counted once. The gene calls are TRBV29-1 and TRBJ2-5, with D tentatively TRBD1 or TRBD2 (6 bases each). The V and J ends lost 6 bases and 4 bases respectively, with 12 bases between them. Germline V gives CDR1 SQVTM, CDR2 ANQGSEA. This CDR3 has 12 residues. In nucleotides, the CDR3 is TGCAGCGTCAGGGGAGCGGGAGAGACCCAGTACTTC. Translation: CSVRGAGETQYF.

The rearrangement links TRBV6-5 to TRBJ1-1; D is undetermined. The V end was cut by 0 bases, the J end by 1 base, with 12 bases between. The CDR3 is 16 amino acids. CDR1 and CDR2 (germline): MNHEY, SVGAGI. CDR3 DNA sequence: TGTGCCAGCAGTTACTCAAGTGTCCGGAGGAACACTGAAGCTTTCTTT. Translating it yields CASSYSSVRRNTEAFF.

The V and J genes are TRBV6-5 and TRBJ2-2; no clear D. With 2 bases removed from V and 2 bases from J, the gap between germline ends came to 6 bases. Germline V gene lookup returns CDR1 MNHEY and CDR2 SVGAGI. CDR3 size: 14 residues. CDR3 DNA: TGTGCCAGCAGTTACAACGGAAACACCGGGGAGCTGTTTTTT. Translation: CASSYNGNTGELFF.

This chain links TRBV27 with TRBJ2-5, with 9 bases aligning to TRBD1. In germline, CDR1 is MNHEY, CDR2 SMNVEV (reference sequence). The CDR3 sequence is 14 residues long. With V trimmed by 6 bases and J by 4 bases, 6 bases remained unmatched. The CDR3 bases are TGTGCCAGCAGGAGACCGGGACAGGGAGAGACCCAGTACTTC. Its translation is CASRRPGQGETQYF.

The chain employs TRBV30 and TRBJ1-5, with a weak D call TRBD1 (5 bases). The V end lost 0 bases, the J end lost 11 bases, and 14 bases lay between the germline ends. CDR3 length: 13 residues. Per germline, CDR1 GTSNPN and CDR2 SVGIG (reference sequence). The DNA of the CDR3 is TGTGCCTGGAGTGTACACGGTAAGGGGTCCCAGCATTTT. It codes for CAWSVHGKGSQHF. The entire variable domain, with the rest obtained from reference TRBV30 and TRBJ1-5, is as follows: SQTIHQWPATLVQPVGSPLSLECTVEGTSNPNLYWYRQAAGRGLQLLFYSVGIGQISSEVPQNLSASRPQDRQFILSSKKLLLSDSGFYLCAWSVHGKGSQHFGDGTRLSIL.

The rearrangement links TRBV4-1 to TRBJ2-5; 10 bases align to TRBD2. The CDR3 loop spans 20 amino acids. Germline assignment: CDR1 MGHRA and CDR2 YSYEKL. With V trimmed by 2 bases and J by 5 bases, 20 bases remained unmatched. The CDR3 DNA is TGCGCCAGCAGCCAACGCTTTACTAGCGGGGCCAATTCGAGGGGGGAGACCCAGTACTTC. Translation gives CASSQRFTSGANSRGETQYF.

This chain joins TRBV19 and TRBJ1-4; D remains unclear. CDR3 length: 17 amino acids. Germline lookup yields CDR1 LNHDA and CDR2 SQIVND (reference sequence). Between the trimmed V and J ends, which lost 3 bases and 4 bases, there was a span of 18 bases. This CDR3 reads CASSIRTSSRNNEKLFF. CDR3 bases: TGTGCCAGTAGTATTAGGACCAGTTCGAGGAATAATGAAAAACTGTTTTTT.

The chain is built from TRBV7-6 and TRBJ2-2; 13 positions agree with TRBD2. The CDR3 consists of 15 residues. Losses at the gene ends were 4 bases for V and 6 bases for J; bases not matched to a gene: 2. The germline V gene has CDR1 SGHVS and CDR2 FNYEAQ. CDR3 bases: TGTGCCAGCAGCTCACTAGCGGGAGGGGCCGGGGAGCTGTTTTTT. Translated, it gives CASSSLAGGAGELFF. Full variable domain (remainder filled in from reference TRBV7-6 and TRBJ2-2): GAGVSQSPRYKVTKRGQDVALRCDPISGHVSLYWYRQALGQGPEFLTYFNYEAQQDKSGLPNDRFSAERPEGSISTLTIQRTEQRDSAMYRCASSSLAGGAGELFFGEGSRLTVL.

The rearrangement joins TRBV19 to TRBJ1-5; no definite D call. The CDR3 consists of 14 residues. V was clipped by 1 base and J by 6 bases, with 10 bases between them. In germline, CDR1 is LNHDA, CDR2 SQIVND (reference sequence). The DNA of the CDR3 is TGTGCCAGTAGTATAGGGATAACCACTCAGCCCCAGCATTTT. The encoded protein is CASSIGITTQPQHF.

The chain has TRBV21-1 and TRBJ2-7; TRBD2 is taken as the D call from the table, unchecked against the DNA. TRBV21-1 is assigned pseudogene status. The CDR3 sequence is 18 residues long. For the CDR3, the DNA is TGTGCCAGCAGCAAAGAAAGGCGGCTAGCGGGGGATACCTACGAGCAGTACTTC. Protein sequence: CASSKERRLAGDTYEQYF.

This chain uses TRBV5-6 with TRBJ1-6, with D perhaps TRBD1 (6 bases). The germline V gene has CDR1 SGHDT and CDR2 YYEEEE. This CDR3 contains 16 residues. V shed 0 bases and J shed 7 bases, with 14 bases lying between them. The chain's CDR3 is CASSLAGARRNSPLHF. In DNA form, the CDR3 reads TGTGCCAGCAGCTTGGCAGGGGCGCGTAGGAATTCACCCCTCCACTTT.

The chain couples TRBV10-1 to TRBJ2-5; D gene ambiguous. Trimming pared 0 bases from V and 2 bases from J, leaving 7 bases between. The CDR3 covers 14 residues. CDR1 is WNHNN and CDR2 is SYGVQD in the germline V gene (reference sequence). CDR3 coding DNA: TGCGCCAGCAGTGAGTCTCCGGCTCAAGAGACCCAGTACTTC. This sequence encodes CASSESPAQETQYF.

This chain links TRBV5-5 with TRBJ1-4; D perhaps matches TRBD1 (5 bases). The CDR3 extends over 15 amino acids. Per germline, CDR1 SGHKS and CDR2 YYEKEE (reference sequence). Trimming removed 0 bases at V and 4 bases at J, with 10 bases between. This chain's CDR3 is CASSLAGGINEKLFF. The CDR3 bases are TGTGCCAGCAGCTTGGCCGGGGGGATTAATGAAAAACTGTTTTTT.

J is TRBJ2-7 and V is TRBV2, with D perhaps being TRBD1 or TRBD2 (5 bases each). Germline V gene sequence: CDR1 SNHLY, CDR2 FYNNEI. The V end was cut by 6 bases, the J end by 6 bases, with 15 bases between. The CDR3 has 13 residues. The DNA of the CDR3 is TGTGCCAGCAGCGCTAGGGGAGTGGGCGAGCAGTACTTC. Translated, it gives CASSARGVGEQYF.

This chain joins TRBV5-5 and TRBJ2-4; D ambiguous. The CDR3 is made up of 14 amino acids. Germline V CDR1 and CDR2: SGHKS, YYEKEE (reference sequence). The V end was cut by 3 bases, the J end by 7 bases, with 14 bases between. CDR3 region: CASSSGKVGNIQYF. In nucleotides, the CDR3 is TGTGCCAGCAGCTCCGGTAAGGTGGGGAACATTCAGTACTTC.

This chain connects TRBV4-2 to TRBJ1-2; 11 positions agree with TRBD1. The germline gives CDR1 LGHNA, CDR2 YNFKEQ. The CDR3 extends over 16 amino acids. After removal of 1 base from V and 1 base from J, the junction contained 2 bases not matched to a gene. CDR3 nucleotide sequence: TGTGCCAGCAGCCAAGTGGGACAGGGGGTTAACTATGGCTACACCTTC. Translating gives CASSQVGQGVNYGYTF.

The chain employs TRBV25-1 and TRBJ2-5, with TRBD2 matching 9 bases. Germline trimming cut 1 base from V and 2 bases from J; bases unmatched to any gene: 2. Germline V gives CDR1 MGHDK, CDR2 SYGVNS. The CDR3 totals 15 residues. The CDR3 region is CASSELAGVQETQYF. For the CDR3, the DNA is TGTGCCAGCAGTGAATTAGCGGGGGTTCAAGAGACCCAGTACTTC.

The chain combines TRBV2 with TRBJ1-1; D possibly corresponds to TRBD1 (5 bases). V was pared by 7 bases and J by 1 base, with 13 bases between. The CDR3 has 14 amino acids. The germline gives CDR1 SNHLY, CDR2 FYNNEI. CDR3 bases: TGTGCCAGCATGCCGGGACGGGGGAACACTGAAGCTTTCTTT. This encodes CASMPGRGNTEAFF.

The V call is TRBV10-3, the J call TRBJ1-5, with D tentatively TRBD1 (6 bases). Germline lookup yields CDR1 ENHRY and CDR2 SYGVKD. The CDR3 has 13 residues. The germline V and J ends were trimmed by 6 bases and 0 bases, with 6 bases remaining between them. The CDR3 nucleotides are TGTGCCATCAGGGACAGTAGCAATCAGCCCCAGCATTTT. Translation gives CAIRDSSNQPQHF.

V usage is TRBV25-1 and J usage is TRBJ2-7; D unclear. CDR1 is MGHDK and CDR2 is SYGVNS in the germline V gene. The CDR3 loop spans 12 amino acids. The V gene lost 3 bases and the J gene lost 4 bases, with 7 bases spanning the gap. The CDR3 DNA reads as TGTGCCAGCAGTGATAGTAGGTACGAGCAGTACTTC. This translates into CASSDSRYEQYF.

The chain employs TRBV2 and TRBJ1-4; D not resolved. The germline V and J ends were trimmed by 8 bases and 6 bases, with 10 bases remaining between them. The germline V gene has CDR1 SNHLY and CDR2 FYNNEI. The CDR3 covers 12 residues. CDR3: CASGEWDEKLFF. In DNA form, the CDR3 reads TGTGCCAGCGGGGAATGGGATGAAAAACTGTTTTTT.

Only one count was recorded for this clone. One end of the junction fails to match germline, which may point to a read error. In the same sample, other DNA sequences code for this CDR3. This chain links TRBV6-5 with TRBJ1-1; 9 nucleotides agree with TRBD1. The germline V gene has CDR1 MNHEY and CDR2 SVGAGI. The length of the CDR3 is 15 residues. The CDR3 bases are TGTGCCAGCAGTTACTTAGGGACAGGGCGAACTGAAGCTTTCTTC. It is translated as CASSYLGTGRTEAFF.

This chain uses TRBV10-2 with TRBJ1-5, with 10 bases that match TRBD1. There are 14 residues in the CDR3. The V segment lost 4 bases and the J segment 7 bases; nucleotides outside the gene matches: 4. Germline CDR1 and CDR2: WSHSY and SAAADI. The CDR3: CASSVDRGQQPQHF. CDR3 in DNA: TGCGCCAGCAGTGTAGACAGGGGGCAACAGCCCCAGCATTTT.

This clone was seen more than once but under ten times. The chain has TRBV7-9 and TRBJ2-7, with a tentative D call TRBD1 (5 bases). Trimming pared 3 bases from V and 4 bases from J, leaving 13 bases between. This CDR3 is built from 14 residues. Germline lookup yields CDR1 SEHNR and CDR2 FQNEAQ (reference sequence). The CDR3 region is CASSFGQGYYEQYF. The DNA of the CDR3 is TGTGCCAGCAGCTTTGGGCAGGGATATTACGAGCAGTACTTC.

The genes are TRBV2 and TRBJ1-4, with D unclear. The CDR3 runs 14 residues. The V and J ends lost 3 bases and 7 bases respectively, with 12 bases between them. CDR1 and CDR2 from the germline V gene are SNHLY and FYNNEI. In nucleotides, the CDR3 is TGTGCCAGCAGTGATGTACCCAGGCCTGAAAAACTGTTTTTT. Protein: CASSDVPRPEKLFF.

The chain is built from TRBV6-5 and TRBJ1-1; D gene unclear. V lost 6 bases and J 1 base, leaving 6 bases between the germline ends. Looked up from germline, CDR1 is MNHEY and CDR2 is SVGAGI. The CDR3 is 12 amino acids. CDR3 nucleotide sequence: TGTGCCAGCAGGGACCCGAACACTGAAGCTTTCTTT. As protein: CASRDPNTEAFF.

The chain couples TRBV4-1 to TRBJ1-6; 10 bases line up with TRBD1. The CDR3 contains 16 residues. The germline V gene encodes CDR1 MGHRA and CDR2 YSYEKL. V was pared by 4 bases and J by 5 bases, with 5 bases of the junction left unmatched. CDR3 residues: CASSRSGTGDNSPLHF. In nucleotides, the CDR3 is TGCGCCAGCAGCCGGTCCGGGACAGGGGATAATTCACCCCTCCACTTT.

The V and J genes are TRBV7-2 and TRBJ2-3; 7 bases align to TRBD2. The CDR3 runs 14 residues. Per the germline V gene, CDR1 is SGHTA and CDR2 is FQGNSA. The ends lost 6 bases at V and 4 bases at J; junction bases unmatched: 7. The CDR3 region has the DNA TGTGCCAGCAGTAACAGGCGGGGGTCAGATACGCAGTATTTT. It translates to CASSNRRGSDTQYF. The full variable domain, with the rest looked up from reference TRBV7-2 and TRBJ2-3, is GAGVSQSPSNKVTEKGKDVELRCDPISGHTALYWYRQSLGQGLEFLIYFQGNSAPDKSGLPSDRFSAERTGGSVSTLTIQRTQQEDSAVYLCASSNRRGSDTQYFGPGTRLTVL.

The chain uses TRBV4-1 and TRBJ2-3; either TRBD1 or TRBD2 may supply D (7 bases each). The CDR3 spans 15 residues. V gave up 7 bases and J gave up 0 bases, with 14 bases separating them. Germline loops: CDR1 MGHRA, CDR2 YSYEKL. CDR3 protein: CASTQGGPSTDTQYF. CDR3 bases: TGCGCCAGCACCCAGGGGGGGCCGAGCACAGATACGCAGTATTTT.

J is TRBJ2-3 and V is TRBV5-1, with 9 bases matching TRBD2. Germline lookup yields CDR1 SGHRS and CDR2 YFSETQ. There are 14 residues in the CDR3. Trimming cost V 2 bases and J 4 bases; bases outside gene matches: 2. CDR3 nucleotides: TGCGCCAGCAGCTTAGGCGGGAGGGCAGATACGCAGTATTTT. Translating it yields CASSLGGRADTQYF.